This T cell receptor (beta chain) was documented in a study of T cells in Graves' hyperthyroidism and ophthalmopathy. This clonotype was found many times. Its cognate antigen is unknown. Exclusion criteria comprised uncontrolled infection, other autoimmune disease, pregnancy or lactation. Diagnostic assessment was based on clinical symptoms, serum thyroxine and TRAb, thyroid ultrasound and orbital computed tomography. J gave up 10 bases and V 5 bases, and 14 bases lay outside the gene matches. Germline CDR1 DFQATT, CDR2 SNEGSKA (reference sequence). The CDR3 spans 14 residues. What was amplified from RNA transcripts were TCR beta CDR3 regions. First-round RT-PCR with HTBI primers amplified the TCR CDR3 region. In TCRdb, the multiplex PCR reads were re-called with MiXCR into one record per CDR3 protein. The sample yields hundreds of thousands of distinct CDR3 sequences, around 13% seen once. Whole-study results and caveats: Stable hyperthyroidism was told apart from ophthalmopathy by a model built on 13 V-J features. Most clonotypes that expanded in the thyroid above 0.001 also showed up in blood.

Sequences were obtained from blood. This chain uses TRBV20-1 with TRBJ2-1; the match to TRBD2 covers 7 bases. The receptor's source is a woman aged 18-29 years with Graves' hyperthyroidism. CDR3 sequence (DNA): TGCAGTGCTCACTACCCTAGCGGCAGGTGGGAGCAGTTCTTC. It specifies CSAHYPSGRWEQFF.